One sample yielded the 21 T cell receptor beta chains listed below, sequenced in a study of blood T cell repertoires in COVID-19 (dated by TCRdb to between 2020 and 2021). Library creation used the immunoSEQ multiplex PCR assay. TCRdb limited this immuneACCESS table to in-frame rearrangements with V and J called. A share of clones is missing; checked studies link under half to unresolved V genes, and the rest is unexplained. For this sample there are around 200,000 clones; approximately 86% appear just once. The ten top clones hold under 13% of the sample. The sequenced sample consisted of PBMCs or T cells enriched from blood (not recorded which). Receptors were obtained from a man between 18 and 35 years old with acute COVID-19.

Here the CDR3 reads CASSLFAGVGETQYF. The CDR3 nucleotides are TGTGCCAGCAGCTTGTTCGCGGGAGTGGGAGAGACCCAGTACTTC. The rearrangement uses TRBV7-2 and TRBJ2-5; 7 nucleotides align to TRBD2. The V and J ends lost 3 bases and 4 bases, in that order; junction bases with no gene match: 8. Germline-derived CDR1 and CDR2 are SGHTA and FQGNSA. There are 15 residues in the CDR3.

The chain's CDR3 is CASSIQGARTEAFF. For the CDR3, the DNA is TGTGCCAGTAGTATCCAGGGGGCGCGGACTGAAGCTTTCTTT. The rearrangement joins TRBV19 to TRBJ1-1; 8 bases match TRBD1. Germline lookup yields CDR1 LNHDA and CDR2 SQIVND (reference sequence). CDR3 length: 14 residues. After removal of 3 bases from V and 5 bases from J, the junction contained 5 bases not matched to a gene.

The rearrangement uses TRBV5-1 and TRBJ1-1, with TRBD1 identical over 10 bases. The CDR3 has 14 amino acids. The V gene's germline CDR1 is SGHRS and CDR2 YFSETQ. The V segment lost 4 bases and the J segment 5 bases; nucleotides outside the gene matches: 5. The CDR3 DNA reads TGCGCCAGCAGCACGGGACAGGGGACGACTGAAGCTTTCTTT. It specifies CASSTGQGTTEAFF.

The rearrangement joins TRBV4-1 to TRBJ2-1, with 9 nucleotides matching TRBD2. This CDR3 is built from 16 residues. Germline V gene sequence: CDR1 MGHRA, CDR2 YSYEKL. V gave up 1 base and J gave up 7 bases; unmatched junction bases: 8. The CDR3 loop is CASSQGAGGLRNEQFF. In nucleotides, the CDR3 is TGCGCCAGCAGCCAAGGAGCGGGAGGTCTTAGGAATGAGCAGTTCTTC.

The CDR3 spells CAFFPGAVGYTF. CDR3 sequence (DNA): TGTGCCTTCTTTCCAGGGGCGGTTGGCTACACCTTC. The gene calls are TRBV30 and TRBJ1-2; D is perhaps TRBD1 (6 bases). The CDR3 is 12 amino acids. V was clipped by 7 bases and J by 7 bases, with 16 bases between them. CDR1 is GTSNPN, CDR2 SVGIG, per germline (reference sequence).

The rearrangement joins TRBV6-5 to TRBJ1-1, with 7 bases aligning to TRBD1. J was trimmed by 0 bases and V by 8 bases; bases with no gene match: 6. Germline CDR1 MNHEY, CDR2 SVGAGI. The CDR3 sequence is 14 residues long. In DNA, the CDR3 is TGTGCCAGCGGAAAACAGGGGATGAACACTGAAGCTTTCTTT. Translating gives CASGKQGMNTEAFF.

This clone was seen a single time. The chain links TRBV28 to TRBJ2-7; D is possibly TRBD1 (6 bases). The CDR3 has 14 residues. From germline, CDR1 is MDHEN and CDR2 SYDVKM. Trimming stripped 5 bases from V and 2 bases from J, with 13 bases between. The CDR3 DNA reads TGTGCCAGCAGTACCAGGGACACCCCCTACGAGCAGTACTTC. Translated: CASSTRDTPYEQYF.

This chain joins TRBV7-9 and TRBJ1-3; tentatively, D is TRBD1 (5 bases). The CDR3 is 17 residues long. The V gene's germline CDR1 is SEHNR and CDR2 FQNEAQ (reference sequence). Deletions cut 2 bases from V and 4 bases from J, with 18 bases between. The CDR3 bases are TGTGCCAGCAGCTTATCGGGAGCGGGGGTGTACGGAAACACCATATATTTT. Translation gives CASSLSGAGVYGNTIYF.

The chain couples TRBV28 to TRBJ1-2; 7 bases line up with TRBD1. Germline CDR1 MDHEN, CDR2 SYDVKM. The CDR3 loop spans 12 amino acids. The ends lost 6 bases at V and 7 bases at J; junction bases unmatched: 5. The chain's CDR3 is CASRGTAGGYTF. Here the CDR3 DNA reads TGTGCCAGCAGAGGGACAGCAGGTGGCTACACCTTC.

The J gene is TRBJ1-1, the V gene TRBV30, with 9 positions matching TRBD1. The CDR3 loop spans 14 amino acids. Germline V lookup: CDR1 GTSNPN, CDR2 SVGIG (reference sequence). The trim removed 5 bases at V and 6 bases at J, leaving 10 bases unmatched. The CDR3 here is CAWSRTGGASEAFF. CDR3 DNA: TGTGCCTGGTCCCGTACAGGGGGCGCGTCTGAAGCTTTCTTT.

The chain has TRBV11-3 and TRBJ2-1; D possibly corresponds to TRBD1 (6 bases). Looked up from germline, CDR1 is SGHNT and CDR2 is YENEEA. With 5 bases removed from V and 7 bases from J, the gap between germline ends came to 24 bases. The length of the CDR3 is 17 residues. The CDR3 loop is CASSKKPAGQINNEQFF. CDR3 in DNA: TGTGCCAGCAGCAAAAAACCGGCAGGACAGATAAATAATGAGCAGTTCTTC.

This clone was counted between two and nine times. The J gene is TRBJ2-3, the V gene TRBV25-1; perhaps TRBD1 as D (5 bases). Per germline, CDR1 MGHDK and CDR2 SYGVNS. This CDR3 has 17 amino acids. Trimming shortened V by 3 bases and J by 4 bases, and 20 bases separated the two germline ends. The CDR3 DNA reads TGTGCCAGCAGTGACGGAGTTGGACAACTCGCCCCAGATACGCAGTATTTT. Translating gives CASSDGVGQLAPDTQYF.

The V and J genes are TRBV9 and TRBJ1-6; 7 bases agree with TRBD1. V was pared by 3 bases and J by 5 bases, with 5 bases of the junction left unmatched. Looked up from germline, CDR1 is SGDLS and CDR2 is YYNGEE. The CDR3 totals 15 residues. In nucleotides, the CDR3 is TGTGCCAGCAGCGATGGGACAGTAAATAATTCACCCCTCCACTTT. Translating it yields CASSDGTVNNSPLHF.

The chain couples TRBV7-2 to TRBJ1-1; D is perhaps TRBD1 (5 bases). This CDR3 is built from 14 residues. V dropped 7 bases and J dropped 3 bases, with 15 bases sitting between them. Germline assignment: CDR1 SGHTA and CDR2 FQGNSA. This CDR3 reads CASTSVGGDTEAFF. CDR3 nucleotides: TGTGCCAGCACCTCCGTGGGAGGGGACACTGAAGCTTTCTTT.

This clone came up once. Other DNA sequences of this sample code for an identical CDR3. The chain employs TRBV9 and TRBJ2-1, with 8 bases identical to TRBD2. This CDR3 contains 16 residues. Germline CDR1 reads SGDLS; CDR2 reads YYNGEE. Trimming cost V 0 bases and J 2 bases; bases outside gene matches: 4. CDR3 coding DNA: TGTGCCAGCAGCGTAGGCCCGGGGGGGGCCTACAATGAGCAGTTCTTC. Protein sequence: CASSVGPGGAYNEQFF.

The chain carries TRBV5-5 and TRBJ2-1, with 8 bases identical to TRBD1. The CDR3 runs 17 residues. Germline loops: CDR1 SGHKS, CDR2 YYEKEE (reference sequence). Losses at the gene ends were 4 bases for V and 8 bases for J; bases not matched to a gene: 17. CDR3 amino acids: CASSPEGLGQGAHEQFF. CDR3 nucleotides: TGTGCCAGCAGCCCGGAGGGTTTGGGGCAGGGGGCCCATGAGCAGTTCTTC.

The rearrangement links TRBV6-5 to TRBJ1-2, with D possibly matching TRBD1 (5 bases). Germline CDR1 MNHEY, CDR2 SVGAGI. Deletions cut 7 bases from V and 8 bases from J, with 11 bases between. This CDR3 contains 11 residues. CDR3 residues: CASNQGGGYTF. CDR3 bases: TGTGCCAGCAACCAGGGTGGAGGCTACACCTTC.

DNA for the CDR3: TGTGCCAGCAGCGTAGAACAGGGTGAGCAGTTCTTC. Translation gives CASSVEQGEQFF. The chain has TRBV9 and TRBJ2-1, with a tentative D call TRBD1 (6 bases). Germline V gives CDR1 SGDLS, CDR2 YYNGEE. The ends were cut back, 0 bases at V and 9 bases at J, with 7 bases in the middle. CDR3 length: 12 residues. Full variable domain (outside the CDR3, taken from reference TRBV9 and TRBJ2-1): DSGVTQTPKHLITATGQRVTLRCSPRSGDLSVYWYQQSLDQGLQFLIQYYNGEERAKGNILERFSAQQFPDLHSELNLSSLELGDSALYFCASSVEQGEQFFGPGTRLTVL.

In this sample, this clone turned up once. The V call is TRBV19, the J call TRBJ1-4; maybe TRBD1 (5 bases). V was trimmed by 3 bases and J by 4 bases, leaving 9 bases between them. CDR1 LNHDA and CDR2 SQIVND come from the germline V gene (reference sequence). The CDR3 extends over 14 amino acids. The DNA for the CDR3 is TGTGCCAGTAGTATGGCGGGGCATAATGAAAAACTGTTTTTT. It is translated as CASSMAGHNEKLFF.

This clone is a singleton in its sample. The V call is TRBV9, the J call TRBJ1-5; D is unclear. With 0 bases removed from V and 7 bases from J, the gap between germline ends came to 5 bases. The CDR3 is made up of 12 amino acids. Germline CDR1 is SGDLS and CDR2 is YYNGEE. CDR3 nucleotides: TGTGCCAGCAGCGTAGGTGAGCAGCCCCAGCATTTT. Protein: CASSVGEQPQHF.

This clone was picked up a small number of times. The genes are TRBV28 and TRBJ1-2; D may be TRBD1 (5 bases). Trimming shortened V by 2 bases and J by 5 bases, and 12 bases separated the two germline ends. Germline V CDR1 and CDR2: MDHEN, SYDVKM. The CDR3 has 14 amino acids. The CDR3 loop reads CASSLIRVGYGYTF. The CDR3 DNA reads TGTGCCAGCAGTTTAATCAGGGTGGGGTATGGCTACACCTTC.